This T cell receptor (beta chain) was recovered during a study of T-cell memory formation after mild COVID-19. Study summary: There were largely donor-specific TCR clusters.

This clonotype came up many times. The antigen remains unidentified. Study results and caveats: CD4+ contracting clones lay mainly in CM and EM, CD8+ ones in EMRA. There were some responding clones in pre-infection memory, which suggested that cross-reactive memory had joined.

TCRdb re-called the 5' RACE reads with MiXCR, one entry per CDR3 protein. The table includes about 240,000 distinct CDR3 sequences, roughly a tenth detected once. The CDR3 loop spans 14 amino acids. CDR1 and CDR2 from the germline V gene are SGHRS and YFSETQ. V was cut by 4 bases and J by 6 bases, with 15 bases left in between. This TCR derives from a man younger than 35 who had mild COVID-19 (a few samples of this study predate the infection). Cell type and time point are not known. Input material: PBMCs or a T cell subset sorted from them (not recorded which). This chain connects TRBV5-1 to TRBJ2-3, with a possible D match to TRBD1 (5 bases). CDR3 sequence (DNA): TGCGCCAGCAGCCCCGGCAGGGCGGAGGATACGCAGTATTTT. Translation gives CASSPGRAEDTQYF.